This T cell receptor beta chain was captured by sequencing in a study of CD8 T cells in Susac syndrome. V lost 2 bases, J lost 8 bases, and 17 bases lay in between. The germline gives CDR1 SGHNT, CDR2 YYREEE (reference sequence). The CDR3 has 15 residues. TCR beta sequencing was performed on blood CD8+ and CD4+ T cells. Through negative isolation, CD4+ and CD8+ T cells were obtained, while TEMRA cells were enriched using FACS. RNA totalling roughly 0.45 to 1 ug underwent reverse transcription with random hexamers. With immunoSEQ multiplex PCR, TCR beta CDR3 was amplified across 54 Vbeta and 13 Jbeta. Each CDR3 protein gets one entry after TCRdb re-called the immunoSEQ multiplex PCR reads with MiXCR. Counted here are 250,000 to 300,000 distinct CDR3 sequences, 70% to 90% occurring once; the ten biggest clones make up around 0.21%.

The receptor was derived from a human donor with multiple sclerosis. Sequencing was performed on CD8+ T cells from PBMCs. The V call is TRBV5-4, the J call TRBJ2-1; weak D call: TRBD2 (6 bases). CDR3 loop: CASSFGDSQPDEQFF. CDR3 in DNA: TGTGCCAGCAGCTTTGGGGACTCCCAGCCGGATGAGCAGTTCTTC. The whole variable domain, remainder taken from reference TRBV5-4 and TRBJ2-1, is ETGVTQSPTHLIKTRGQQVTLRCSSQSGHNTVSWYQQALGQGPQFIFQYYREEENGRGNFPPRFSGLQFPNYSSELNVNALELDDSALYLCASSFGDSQPDEQFFGPGTRLTVL.